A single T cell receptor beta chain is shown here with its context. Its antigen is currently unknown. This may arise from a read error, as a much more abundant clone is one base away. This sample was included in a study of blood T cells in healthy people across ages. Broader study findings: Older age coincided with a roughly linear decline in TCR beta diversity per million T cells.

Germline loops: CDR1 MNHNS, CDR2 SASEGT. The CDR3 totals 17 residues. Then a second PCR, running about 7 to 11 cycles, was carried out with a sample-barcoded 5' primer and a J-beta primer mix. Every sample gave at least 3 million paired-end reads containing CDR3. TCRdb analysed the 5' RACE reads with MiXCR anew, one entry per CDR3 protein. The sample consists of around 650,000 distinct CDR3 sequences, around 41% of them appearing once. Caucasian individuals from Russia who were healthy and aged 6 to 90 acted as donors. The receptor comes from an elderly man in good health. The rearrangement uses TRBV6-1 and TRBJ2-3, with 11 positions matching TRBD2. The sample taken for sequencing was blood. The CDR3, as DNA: TGTGCCAGCATGGAAACTAGCGGGAGCTGGAGCACAGGTACGCAGTATTTT. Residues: CASMETSGSWSTGTQYF.